This T cell receptor beta chain came from a study of cytomegalovirus exposure and HLA in healthy donors. The count of this clone is one. Its antigen is unknown. Whole-study findings and limits: Highly shared sequence variants in one cluster were likely a sequencing artifact.

There are 15 residues in the CDR3. Germline loops: CDR1 SGHAT, CDR2 FQNNGV. Trimming removed 7 bases from V and 2 bases from J, with 14 bases in between. The PCR was carried out with 60 Vbeta primers and 13 Jbeta primers. Here immunoSEQ multiplex PCR was the method, and the copy in TCRdb shows in-frame clones only, minus some. The sample has 50,000 or so clones; about 73% are singletons. The chain combines TRBV11-2 with TRBJ2-2, with D perhaps matching TRBD2 (5 bases). This clonotype originated in a man aged 18 to 29 in good health and CMV-seronegative. The sequenced sample consisted of PBMCs. The CDR3, as DNA: TGTGCCAGCAACTATGGTGGGAGCAACACCGGGGAGCTGTTTTTT. Translating it yields CASNYGGSNTGELFF.